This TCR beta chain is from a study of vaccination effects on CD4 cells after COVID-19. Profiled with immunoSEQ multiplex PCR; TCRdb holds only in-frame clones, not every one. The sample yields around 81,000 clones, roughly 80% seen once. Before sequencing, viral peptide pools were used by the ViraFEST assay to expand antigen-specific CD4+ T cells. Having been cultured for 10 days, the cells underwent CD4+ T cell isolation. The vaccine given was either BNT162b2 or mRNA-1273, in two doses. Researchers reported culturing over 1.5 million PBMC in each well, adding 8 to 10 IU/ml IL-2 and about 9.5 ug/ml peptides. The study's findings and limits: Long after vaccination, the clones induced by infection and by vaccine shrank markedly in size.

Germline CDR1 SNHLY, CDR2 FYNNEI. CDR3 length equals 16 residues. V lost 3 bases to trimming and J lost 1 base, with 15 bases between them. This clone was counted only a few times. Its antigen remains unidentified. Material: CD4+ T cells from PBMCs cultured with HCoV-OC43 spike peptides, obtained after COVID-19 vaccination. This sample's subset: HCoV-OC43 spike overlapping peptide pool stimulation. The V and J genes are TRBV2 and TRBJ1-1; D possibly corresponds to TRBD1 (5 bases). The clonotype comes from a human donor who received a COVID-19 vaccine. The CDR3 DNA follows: TGTGCCAGCAGTGATGGTTGGGGGTTACCGAACACTGAAGCTTTCTTT. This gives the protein CASSDGWGLPNTEAFF.